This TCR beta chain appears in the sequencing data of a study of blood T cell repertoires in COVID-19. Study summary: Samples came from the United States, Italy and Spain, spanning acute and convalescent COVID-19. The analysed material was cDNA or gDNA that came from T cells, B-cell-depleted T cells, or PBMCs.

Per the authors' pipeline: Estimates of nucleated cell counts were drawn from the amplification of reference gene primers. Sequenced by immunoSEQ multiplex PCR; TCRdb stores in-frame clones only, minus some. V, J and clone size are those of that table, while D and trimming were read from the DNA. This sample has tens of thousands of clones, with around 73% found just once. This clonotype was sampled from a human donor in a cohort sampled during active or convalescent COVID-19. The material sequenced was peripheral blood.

The CDR3 reads CASSLRRGSGEKLFF. As DNA, the CDR3 is TGCGCCAGCAGCCTGCGACGAGGAAGTGGCGAAAAACTGTTTTTT. The V and J genes are TRBV4-3 and TRBJ1-4, with D hard to call. V was trimmed by 4 bases and J by 8 bases, leaving 17 bases between them. Germline V gene lookup returns CDR1 LGHNA and CDR2 YSLEER. This CDR3 region has 15 residues.